These 25 T cell receptor beta chains were sequenced from one sample in a study of blood T cell repertoires in COVID-19. Some clones are missing from TCRdb's copy, which holds only in-frame ones; the method was immunoSEQ multiplex PCR. The table records 310,000 or so clones, 85% to 90% of them present only once. Sequences were obtained from PBMCs or T cells enriched from blood (not recorded which). Receptors originate from a young woman who had recovered from COVID-19.

This sequence joins TRBV10-1 and TRBJ1-1; the D is unclear. CDR1 is WNHNN, CDR2 SYGVQD, per germline (reference sequence). CDR3 length: 14 amino acids. The V and J ends lost 2 bases and 5 bases respectively, with 12 bases between them. The CDR3 bases are TGCGCCAGCAGTGAGACCCGAGGTTGGACTGAAGCTTTCTTT. Residues: CASSETRGWTEAFF.

V and J are TRBV5-1 and TRBJ2-4; a possible D gene is TRBD2 (6 bases). The germline CDR1 and CDR2 sequences are SGHRS and YFSETQ. Trimming took 4 bases from V and 2 from J, leaving 13 bases between them. The CDR3 has 15 residues. In nucleotides, the CDR3 is TGCGCCAGCAGCGGGGGGTTCTTAACCAAAAACATTCAGTACTTC. Translating it yields CASSGGFLTKNIQYF. Full variable domain (missing parts from reference TRBV5-1 and TRBJ2-4): KAGVTQTPRYLIKTRGQQVTLSCSPISGHRSVSWYQQTPGQGLQFLFEYFSETQRNKGNFPGRFSGRQFSNSRSEMNVSTLELGDSALYLCASSGGFLTKNIQYFGAGTRLSVL.

This chain connects TRBV5-1 to TRBJ1-3; unclear D gene. The CDR3 contains 13 residues. Germline V gene sequence: CDR1 SGHRS, CDR2 YFSETQ. V was shortened by 0 bases and J by 4 bases, with 5 bases between the two germline ends. The CDR3 reads CASSLVAGNTIYF. Here the CDR3 DNA reads TGCGCCAGCAGCTTGGTTGCGGGAAACACCATATATTTT.

The V call is TRBV27, the J call TRBJ2-1; TRBD2 aligns across 8 bases. Losses at the gene ends were 8 bases for V and 3 bases for J; bases not matched to a gene: 9. The CDR3 has 15 residues. Germline V gene data show CDR1 as MNHEY and CDR2 as SMNVEV (reference sequence). The CDR3 DNA follows: TGTGCCAGCGGACAGCGGGAGTTGTTCTACAATGAGCAGTTCTTC. Its translation: CASGQRELFYNEQFF.

V is TRBV5-1 and J is TRBJ2-5; no clear D. Germline CDR1 reads SGHRS; CDR2 reads YFSETQ. The V and J ends lost 5 bases and 5 bases respectively, with 16 bases between them. This CDR3 is 14 amino acids long. CDR3 in amino acids: CASRVLPAKETQYF. CDR3 in DNA: TGCGCCAGCAGGGTTCTCCCCGCGAAGGAGACCCAGTACTTC.

The chain is built from TRBV30 and TRBJ2-7; possibly TRBD1 for D (6 bases). V was pared by 2 bases and J by 5 bases, with 16 bases between. The germline V gene has CDR1 GTSNPN and CDR2 SVGIG (reference sequence). CDR3 size: 14 residues. The CDR3 region is CAWSSTGNEHEQYF. CDR3 in DNA: TGTGCCTGGAGTAGTACAGGGAATGAACACGAGCAGTACTTC.

The genes are TRBV28 and TRBJ1-4, with D possibly being TRBD1 (6 bases). CDR1 and CDR2 from the germline V gene are MDHEN and SYDVKM. The CDR3 consists of 17 residues. The V end lost 6 bases, the J end lost 0 bases, and 17 bases lay between the germline ends. The CDR3 DNA reads as TGTGCCAGCAGGACCAGGTGGGGGCCTTCAACTAATGAAAAACTGTTTTTT. This sequence encodes CASRTRWGPSTNEKLFF.

The chain links TRBV3-1 (or the pseudogene TRBV3-2) to TRBJ2-2, with a tentative D call TRBD2 (6 bases). Deletions cut 3 bases from V and 5 bases from J, with 10 bases between. Germline V gene lookup returns CDR1 LGHDT and CDR2 YNNKEL (reference sequence). CDR3 size: 14 residues. As DNA, the CDR3 is TGTGCCAGCAGCCACCTTGGAGGGACCGGGGAGCTGTTTTTT. It specifies CASSHLGGTGELFF.

The chain employs TRBV19 and TRBJ1-2; D gene unclear. From germline, CDR1 is LNHDA and CDR2 SQIVND (reference sequence). V lost 0 bases and J 3 bases, leaving 17 bases between the germline ends. The length of the CDR3 is 17 residues. CDR3 sequence: CASSIDVRGVGDYGYTF. The DNA for the CDR3 is TGTGCCAGTAGTATAGACGTCCGAGGAGTAGGAGACTATGGCTACACCTTC.

The V and J genes are TRBV18 and TRBJ1-6; D perhaps matches TRBD1 (6 bases). Germline CDR1 reads KGHSH; CDR2 reads LQKENI. Trimming stripped 4 bases from V and 9 bases from J, with 16 bases between. This CDR3 has 15 residues. CDR3 bases: TGTGCCAGCTCACTCCAGGACAGCCGGGGTTCACCCCTCCACTTT. It codes for CASSLQDSRGSPLHF.

This clone came up a few times. V gene TRBV30 combines with J gene TRBJ2-5; 9 bases align to TRBD1. Germline V CDR1 and CDR2: GTSNPN, SVGIG (reference sequence). The V segment lost 6 bases and the J segment 5 bases; nucleotides outside the gene matches: 7. The CDR3 extends over 13 amino acids. CDR3 nucleotide sequence: TGTGCCTGCTCCACAGGGGGCTGGGAGACCCAGTACTTC. It translates to CACSTGGWETQYF. Together with reference TRBV30 and TRBJ2-5, the CDR3 gives the full variable domain: SQTIHQWPATLVQPVGSPLSLECTVEGTSNPNLYWYRQAAGRGLQLLFYSVGIGQISSEVPQNLSASRPQDRQFILSSKKLLLSDSGFYLCACSTGGWETQYFGPGTRLLVL.

The J gene is TRBJ1-2, the V gene TRBV28, with no clear D. There are 14 residues in the CDR3. Trimming shortened V by 2 bases and J by 8 bases, and 15 bases separated the two germline ends. The germline V gene encodes CDR1 MDHEN and CDR2 SYDVKM. The CDR3 DNA reads TGTGCCAGCAGTTTACCGAGGGCTTATGGGGGCTACACCTTC. Protein sequence: CASSLPRAYGGYTF.

There are a few counts of this clone. V gene TRBV5-8 combines with J gene TRBJ1-4; D might be TRBD1 (5 bases). The CDR3 spans 16 residues. The germline V and J ends were trimmed by 4 bases and 4 bases, with 17 bases remaining between them. Germline CDR1 SGHTS, CDR2 YDEGEE. CDR3 in DNA: TGTGCCAGCAGCCCCCGTTGGGGGGACCTTAATGAAAAACTGTTTTTT. Protein sequence: CASSPRWGDLNEKLFF.

The chain joins TRBV7-2 to TRBJ2-5; the match to TRBD2 covers 11 bases. V was clipped by 5 bases and J by 5 bases; unmatched bases: 7. The CDR3 extends over 15 amino acids. Germline CDR1 SGHTA, CDR2 FQGNSA. CDR3 in amino acids: CASSSNSGGAETQYF. In DNA form, the CDR3 reads TGTGCCAGCAGCAGTAATAGCGGGGGGGCGGAGACCCAGTACTTC.

CDR3 in DNA: TGTGCCAGCAGTGAAGGGGGATTAGGCACAGATACGCAGTATTTT. Protein sequence: CASSEGGLGTDTQYF. This chain uses TRBV6-4 with TRBJ2-3, with D maybe TRBD1 (6 bases). This CDR3 has 15 amino acids. Trimming shortened V by 3 bases and J by 1 base, and 11 bases separated the two germline ends. Germline CDR1 is MRHNA and CDR2 is SNTAGT.

V and J are TRBV30 and TRBJ1-1; the match to TRBD1 covers 9 bases. After removal of 5 bases from V and 3 bases from J, the junction contained 4 bases not matched to a gene. In germline, CDR1 is GTSNPN, CDR2 SVGIG (reference sequence). CDR3 size: 13 residues. The CDR3 nucleotides read TGTGCCTGGCTTGACAGGGGGTACACTGAAGCTTTCTTT. As protein: CAWLDRGYTEAFF.

The chain's CDR3 is CASRTTASDNSPLHF. CDR3 nucleotides: TGCGCCAGCAGAACGACAGCGAGCGATAATTCACCCCTCCACTTT. The chain recombines TRBV5-1 with TRBJ1-6, with D possibly TRBD1 on 5 matching bases. This CDR3 is built from 15 residues. Trimming cost V 5 bases and J 5 bases, with 14 bases left between them. Germline values: CDR1 SGHRS, CDR2 YFSETQ.

The chain recombines TRBV18 with TRBJ2-1, with 9 positions matching TRBD2. This CDR3 spans 15 amino acids. Per the germline V gene, CDR1 is KGHSH and CDR2 is LQKENI. Unmatched junction bases numbered 5, after V lost 3 bases and J lost 5 bases. CDR3 sequence reads: CASSPVVAGDNEQFF. In nucleotides, the CDR3 is TGTGCCAGCTCACCCGTGGTAGCGGGGGACAATGAGCAGTTCTTC.

V gene TRBV7-9 combines with J gene TRBJ1-2; no firm D call. V was pared by 6 bases and J by 4 bases, with 12 bases between. This CDR3 has 13 amino acids. The germline V gene has CDR1 SEHNR and CDR2 FQNEAQ (reference sequence). The CDR3 loop is CASSPRSSYGYTF. As DNA, the CDR3 is TGTGCCAGCAGTCCCAGGTCCTCCTATGGCTACACCTTC.

The chain uses TRBV10-3 and TRBJ2-7; unclear D gene. This CDR3 spans 14 amino acids. Germline assignment: CDR1 ENHRY and CDR2 SYGVKD. The germline V and J ends were trimmed by 0 bases and 0 bases, with 6 bases remaining between them. In DNA, the CDR3 is TGTGCCATCAGTGAGTCCAAGAGCTCCTACGAGCAGTACTTC. This sequence encodes CAISESKSSYEQYF.

The chain links TRBV7-8 to TRBJ1-6; a possible D gene is TRBD1 (6 bases). CDR1 is SGHVS, CDR2 FQNEAQ, per germline. The V gene lost 8 bases and the J gene lost 0 bases, with 11 bases spanning the gap. The CDR3 extends over 15 amino acids. The CDR3 spells CASQQGYSYNSPLHF. Written as DNA, the CDR3 is TGTGCCAGCCAACAGGGCTACTCCTATAATTCACCCCTCCACTTT.

This chain uses TRBV5-5 with TRBJ2-5; 11 nucleotides line up with TRBD1. CDR1 is SGHKS, CDR2 YYEKEE, per germline (reference sequence). This CDR3 has 15 amino acids. Trimming at V came to 3 bases and at J to 4 bases, leaving 5 bases not matched to a gene. The CDR3 is CASSYPGTGGETQYF. As DNA, the CDR3 is TGTGCCAGCAGCTACCCCGGGACAGGGGGAGAGACCCAGTACTTC.

The genes are TRBV29-1 and TRBJ1-2; 7 positions agree with TRBD1. The CDR3 totals 15 residues. The germline V gene encodes CDR1 SQVTM and CDR2 ANQGSEA. The J segment lost 4 bases and the V segment lost 2 bases, leaving 10 bases of the junction unmatched. The CDR3 loop reads CSVETGQRPGYGYTF. The CDR3 nucleotides read TGCAGCGTTGAAACGGGACAGAGGCCGGGCTATGGCTACACCTTC.

The chain joins TRBV5-4 to TRBJ2-1, with TRBD2 matching over 8 bases. CDR1 and CDR2 (germline): SGHNT, YYREEE (reference sequence). The V segment lost 1 base and the J segment 8 bases; nucleotides outside the gene matches: 5. The CDR3 loop spans 14 amino acids. CDR3 sequence (DNA): TGTGCCAGCAGCTTGAGCGCGGGAGGAGATGAGCAGTTCTTC. It encodes CASSLSAGGDEQFF.

The CDR3 coding sequence is TGTGCCATCAGTGAGAACAGGACGTCGCAGCAATATTTT. Protein product: CAISENRTSQQYF. This chain connects TRBV10-3 to TRBJ2-3; D may be TRBD1 (5 bases). Trimming stripped 2 bases from V and 15 bases from J, with 18 bases between. Germline V gene data show CDR1 as ENHRY and CDR2 as SYGVKD. The CDR3 covers 13 residues.